This TCR beta chain was obtained from a study of beta chain features in type 1 diabetes. This clone has only a few counts. Antigen specificity is unknown. Study conclusions and caveats: At VDJ recombination sites, type 1 diabetes patients had fewer insertions and more deleted nucleotides.

V lost 6 bases and J lost 0; bases outside the gene matches: 0. Germline assignment: CDR1 KGHSH and CDR2 LQKENI. The CDR3 is 14 amino acids. A CD45RO/CCR7/CD25/CD127/CD95/CD27 panel sorted naive, central memory, regulatory and stem cell-like memory CD4+ cells. cDNA synthesis used the whole RNA isolate, giving expressed TCRB sequences. Generated by immunoSEQ multiplex PCR, the TCRdb table keeps only in-frame clones and is missing some. In the table there are 150,000 to 180,000 clones, 8.1% of which are singletons. This rearrangement joins TRBV18 to TRBJ2-7; 12 bases match TRBD2. This receptor was taken from a man aged 18 to 29 in good health. Sample: central memory CD4+ T cells from blood. The CDR3 sequence: CASSTSGSSYEQYF. The CDR3, as DNA: TGTGCCAGCTCGACTAGCGGGAGCTCCTACGAGCAGTACTTC.